This T cell receptor beta chain was sequenced during a study of T cell responses to AZD1222 COVID-19 vaccine (dated by TCRdb to the early 2020s). Context from the whole study: A total of approximately 240 trial participants underwent TCR sequencing, of whom nearly 210 received two doses of AZD1222 and about 25 received two doses of the MenACWY control vaccine. Trial participants were enrolled into age subgroups of 18-55, 56-69 and 70-plus years, which contained around 150, 29 and 61 TCR-sequenced participants, respectively.

The time point label for this specimen denotes: about 28 days (+/-7) after the second vaccine dose. Interpreted using the paper, the treatment or condition label stands for: meningococcal conjugate vaccine given as trial control. Vaccinee samples came from UK trials COV001 and COV002, including a single-blind randomized controlled phase 2/3 trial of AZD1222 (ChAdOx1 nCoV-19) in healthy adults. Trial participant PBMC samples were collected at day 0 and day 28 after the second dose for TCRbeta chain sequencing. Regarding this clone: It has no known antigen specificity. Per-base qualities were not stored, and no clone one base away is much larger.

The paper as a whole reports these results and caveats: Most participants were white British and females outnumbered males, and the authors suggested that clonal diversity may have been underestimated. Conclusions about previously exposed vaccinees are limited, since just a handful of AZD1222 recipients were seropositive for SARS-CoV-2 at baseline. Spike-specific TCR breadth and depth rose significantly after two AZD1222 doses compared with day 0 and with MenACWY recipients. In the small 56-69-year group, the increase in depth fell short of significance, most likely because of low power. Because no samples from the day 14 peak response were available, repertoires could be characterized only after the peak T cell response. CD4 TCRs associated with the vaccine covered the entire spike protein, and the dominant responses were in regions 160-218 and 743-854. Reportedly, almost half of the unique spike-specific TCRs recognized epitopes lying outside the regions that are mutated in the B.1.351 and B.1.1.7 variants.

The CDR3 regions of human TCRbeta chains were analyzed by immunosequencing. The authors' pipeline ran thus. Repertoire TCRs were checked for matches against a reference library of SARS-CoV-2-specific TCRs that had been generated using the MIRA antigen-specificity platform. Breadth was defined as the fraction of unique TCRs that were SARS-CoV-2-associated. Depth was defined as the fraction of total T cells that were SARS-CoV-2-associated. Using the MIRA data, each spike-specific TCR was mapped to the spike region that the TCR reacts to and placed in a CD4 or CD8 class. Log10-transformed breadth and depth values were compared by one-way ANOVA with Sidak's multiple comparisons tests. TCRdb re-hosts the immuneACCESS table, in-frame sequences only. Its copies lack some clones; in the studies checked, an unresolved V gene accounts for under half of them, and the cause for the rest is not known. Clone size and V and J calls were adopted from that table, with D and trimming inferred from the DNA. In this sample the table shows over 60,000 clones, around nine tenths of which occur a single time. The ten top clones hold approximately 5% of the sample.

V is clipped by 0 bases and J by 11 bases, and the sequence between their germline boundaries is 10 bases long. Based on the germline V gene, the CDR1 and CDR2 sequences are LGHNA and YNFKEQ. From cysteine to phenylalanine, the CDR3 is 12 amino acids long. Only the CDR3 portion is preserved as DNA: 36 bases, with reading frame beginning at the first base. The rearranged chain carries TRBV4-2 and TRBJ1-1, with a tentative D gene TRBD1 over 5 matching bases. The receptor comes from an adult who received the MenACWY meningococcal vaccine as a control. The sequencing used peripheral blood, collected 28 days after the second dose of the MenACWY control vaccine. The CDR3 protein sequence reads: CASSQDQGGAFF. The bases read TGTGCCAGCAGCCAAGATCAGGGTGGGGCTTTCTTT.